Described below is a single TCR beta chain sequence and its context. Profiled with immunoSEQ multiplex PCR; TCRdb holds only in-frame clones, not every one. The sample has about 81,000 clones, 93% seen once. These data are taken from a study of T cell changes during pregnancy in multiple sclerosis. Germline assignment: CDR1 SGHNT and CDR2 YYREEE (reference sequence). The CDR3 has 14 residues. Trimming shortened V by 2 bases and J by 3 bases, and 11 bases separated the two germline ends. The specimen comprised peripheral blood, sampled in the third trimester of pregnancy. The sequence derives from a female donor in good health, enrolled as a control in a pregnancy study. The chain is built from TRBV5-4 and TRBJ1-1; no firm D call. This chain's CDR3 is CASSFTGGYTEAFF. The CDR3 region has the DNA TGTGCCAGCAGCTTTACGGGTGGATACACTGAAGCTTTCTTT. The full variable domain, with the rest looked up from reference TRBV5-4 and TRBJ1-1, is ETGVTQSPTHLIKTRGQQVTLRCSSQSGHNTVSWYQQALGQGPQFIFQYYREEENGRGNFPPRFSGLQFPNYSSELNVNALELDDSALYLCASSFTGGYTEAFFGQGTRLTVV.